The 4 T cell receptor beta chains below come from one sample, sequenced in a study of T cell responses to AZD1222 COVID-19 vaccine. The protocol was immunoSEQ multiplex PCR, while the TCRdb copy is restricted to in-frame clones and leaves out a portion. The sample has 150,000 to 200,000 clones; 75% to 90% are singletons. The sequences come from peripheral blood, collected 28 days after the second dose of the MenACWY control vaccine. The receptors originated from an adult who received the MenACWY meningococcal vaccine as a control.

In its sample, this clone was seen once. V is TRBV18 and J is TRBJ2-2; D possibly uses TRBD1 or TRBD2 (5 bases each). Germline V gene lookup returns CDR1 KGHSH and CDR2 LQKENI. The CDR3 loop spans 14 amino acids. The V gene lost 1 base and the J gene lost 13 bases, with 16 bases spanning the gap. The CDR3 loop reads CASSPLQGPVVLFF. CDR3 in DNA: TGTGCCAGCTCACCACTCCAGGGACCCGTTGTGCTGTTTTTT.

The genes are TRBV5-4 and TRBJ1-6, with 7 bases identical to TRBD1. Germline trimming cut 2 bases from V and 11 bases from J; bases unmatched to any gene: 4. The CDR3 sequence is 13 residues long. Germline V gene sequence: CDR1 SGHNT, CDR2 YYREEE (reference sequence). The CDR3 nucleotides read TGTGCCAGCAGCTTCTCCAGGGGGGCACCCCTCCACTTT. Protein product: CASSFSRGAPLHF.

The chain carries TRBV10-2 and TRBJ1-3, with 8 bases aligning to TRBD1. J gave up 0 bases and V 7 bases, and 11 bases lay outside the gene matches. This CDR3 is built from 17 residues. Per germline, CDR1 WSHSY and CDR2 SAAADI. CDR3 in amino acids: CASTPGTGRPSGNTIYF. CDR3 DNA sequence: TGCGCCAGCACTCCGGGGACAGGTCGTCCCTCTGGAAACACCATATATTTT.

This rearrangement joins TRBV19 to TRBJ1-5; weak D call: TRBD1 (5 bases). V dropped 3 bases and J dropped 1 base, with 7 bases sitting between them. CDR3 length: 14 residues. CDR1 is LNHDA, CDR2 SQIVND, per germline (reference sequence). The CDR3 here is CASSMAGSNQPQHF. Written as DNA, the CDR3 is TGTGCCAGTAGTATGGCAGGGAGCAATCAGCCCCAGCATTTT. Full variable domain (missing parts from reference TRBV19 and TRBJ1-5): DGGITQSPKYLFRKEGQNVTLSCEQNLNHDAMYWYRQDPGQGLRLIYYSQIVNDFQKGDIAEGYSVSREKKESFPLTVTSAQKNPTAFYLCASSMAGSNQPQHFGDGTRLSIL.